Presented here are 18 T cell receptor beta chains from one specimen sequenced in a study of vaccination and CD4 T cells after COVID-19. These TCRs' antigens remain unknown. Sequenced with the Oncomine TCR Beta short-read assay was DNA taken from cultured CD4+ T cells. TCRdb redid the calling of the PCR reads with MiXCR, one entry per CDR3 protein. The repertoire consists of approximately 13,000 distinct CDR3 sequences, with 44% occurring once and the leading ten covering 6.5% to 8%. Treatment reported: roughly 10-day PBMC culture with coronavirus spike peptide pools or control peptides (ViraFEST assay). What was sequenced was CD4+ T cells from blood, cultured in vitro. All receptors come from a human donor who had recovered from COVID-19.

This clonotype was observed a few times. The genes are TRBV24-1 and TRBJ2-7; 14 bases match TRBD2. Germline V gene sequence: CDR1 KGHDR, CDR2 SFDVKD. J gave up 6 bases and V 3 bases, and 9 bases lay outside the gene matches. This CDR3 region has 17 residues. CDR3 DNA sequence: TGTGCCACCAGTGATGGGACTAGCGGGGGCCTTAGGAGCGAGCAGTACTTC. Amino acids: CATSDGTSGGLRSEQYF.

The rearrangement uses TRBV7-2 and TRBJ2-3; the D is unclear. Deletions cut 2 bases from V and 11 bases from J, with 8 bases between. Per the germline V gene, CDR1 is SGHTA and CDR2 is FQGNSA. This CDR3 is built from 11 residues. The CDR3 DNA reads TGTGCCAGCAGCTTAAGTGGTGGGCAGTATTTT. Encoded protein: CASSLSGGQYF.

This clonotype was counted a single time. The chain employs TRBV12-5 and TRBJ1-2; D not certain. The CDR3 extends over 15 amino acids. In germline, CDR1 is LGHNT, CDR2 FRNRAP. Trimming pared 3 bases from V and 8 bases from J, leaving 19 bases between. CDR3 residues: CASGLGRLDLIGYTF. CDR3 nucleotides: TGTGCTAGTGGTTTAGGACGTCTCGACCTAATCGGCTACACCTTC.

This chain uses TRBV5-1 with TRBJ1-1; D is ambiguous. V shed 2 bases and J shed 1 base, with 6 bases lying between them. The length of the CDR3 is 13 residues. Germline CDR1 reads SGHRS; CDR2 reads YFSETQ. The CDR3 nucleotides read TGCGCCAGCAGCTTATGGGGGAACACTGAAGCTTTCTTT. This gives the protein CASSLWGNTEAFF. The full variable domain, its missing parts supplied by reference TRBV5-1 and TRBJ1-1, is KAGVTQTPRYLIKTRGQQVTLSCSPISGHRSVSWYQQTPGQGLQFLFEYFSETQRNKGNFPGRFSGRQFSNSRSEMNVSTLELGDSALYLCASSLWGNTEAFFGQGTRLTVV.

The rearrangement joins TRBV10-3 to TRBJ1-2; tentatively, D is TRBD1 (6 bases). Germline lookup yields CDR1 ENHRY and CDR2 SYGVKD. The CDR3 is made up of 15 amino acids. The V end was cut by 7 bases, the J end by 1 base, with 16 bases between. The CDR3 nucleotides read TGTGCCATCAAGGGGGAGGACAGCGATAACTATGGCTACACCTTC. It specifies CAIKGEDSDNYGYTF.

This clonotype was found a few times. The chain links TRBV6-2 or TRBV6-3 to TRBJ2-2; no clear D gene. This CDR3 region has 14 residues. CDR1 and CDR2 from the germline V gene are MNHEY and SVGEGT. Trimming stripped 7 bases from V and 5 bases from J, with 14 bases between. As DNA, the CDR3 is TGTGCCAGCAATACCCTATCTGGGACCGGGGAGCTGTTTTTT. It encodes CASNTLSGTGELFF.

The V and J genes are TRBV25-1 and TRBJ1-1; TRBD1 matches at 7 bases. Looked up from germline, CDR1 is MGHDK and CDR2 is SYGVNS. The CDR3 is made up of 11 amino acids. V lost 5 bases to trimming and J lost 10 bases; unmatched junction nucleotides: 4. The CDR3 spells CASSRQGVAFF. The DNA for the CDR3 is TGTGCCAGCAGTAGGCAGGGGGTAGCTTTCTTT.

The gene calls are TRBV7-8 and TRBJ2-5, with D uncertain. Germline CDR1 and CDR2: SGHVS and FQNEAQ. V lost 0 bases and J 3 bases, leaving 5 bases between the germline ends. The CDR3 runs to 13 residues. This CDR3 is CASSLAGKETQYF. In nucleotides, the CDR3 is TGTGCCAGCAGCTTAGCGGGGAAAGAGACCCAGTACTTC.

The rearrangement uses TRBV7-9 and TRBJ1-1; D is undetermined. The germline V and J ends were trimmed by 1 base and 6 bases, with 6 bases remaining between them. The CDR3 loop spans 12 amino acids. Looked up from germline, CDR1 is SEHNR and CDR2 is FQNEAQ (reference sequence). The CDR3 loop is CASSLGGAEAFF. In DNA, the CDR3 is TGTGCCAGCAGCTTAGGAGGCGCTGAAGCTTTCTTT.

V usage is TRBV19 and J usage is TRBJ1-2; 7 nucleotides line up with TRBD1. The V gene's germline CDR1 is LNHDA and CDR2 SQIVND (reference sequence). The ends lost 7 bases at V and 5 bases at J; junction bases unmatched: 10. There are 14 residues in the CDR3. CDR3 sequence reads: CASKPTGTDYGYTF. The CDR3 DNA follows: TGTGCCAGTAAACCTACCGGGACAGATTATGGCTACACCTTC.

This clonotype was detected a few times. Here the CDR3 reads CASIYGQGVTGELFF. DNA for the CDR3: TGTGCCAGTATCTACGGACAGGGCGTTACCGGGGAGCTGTTTTTT. The rearrangement links TRBV19 to TRBJ2-2, with 8 bases that match TRBD1. This CDR3 has 15 amino acids. The germline V gene encodes CDR1 LNHDA and CDR2 SQIVND (reference sequence). V lost 7 bases, J lost 5 bases, and 9 bases stayed unmatched.

This sequence joins TRBV6-5 and TRBJ1-2; D gene unclear. The CDR3 consists of 15 residues. Germline V gene sequence: CDR1 MNHEY, CDR2 SVGAGI. V dropped 0 bases and J dropped 8 bases, with 16 bases sitting between them. In DNA, the CDR3 is TGTGCCAGCAGTTACTCCACGACCGGGGTAGTAGGCTACACCTTC. Amino acid sequence: CASSYSTTGVVGYTF.

This clonotype was found once. The CDR3 DNA reads as TGTGCCAGCAGCTTCGGGGGAGGGTTCAATGAGCAGTTCTTC. Translating gives CASSFGGGFNEQFF. The gene calls are TRBV7-3 and TRBJ2-1; 7 bases line up with TRBD2. The CDR3 is 14 residues long. Trimming cost V 3 bases and J 6 bases; bases outside gene matches: 5. Germline CDR1 SGHTA, CDR2 FQGTGA.

The rearrangement links TRBV7-8 to TRBJ2-1; a weak D match, TRBD2 (5 bases). This CDR3 has 13 residues. V was shortened by 7 bases and J by 3 bases, with 10 bases between the two germline ends. From germline, CDR1 is SGHVS and CDR2 FQNEAQ. This chain's CDR3 is CASNLGNYNEQFF. Here the CDR3 DNA reads TGTGCCAGCAACCTCGGGAACTACAATGAGCAGTTCTTC.

This clonotype has only a few counts. The genes are TRBV7-6 and TRBJ2-5; no reliable D call. With 1 base removed from V and 0 bases from J, the gap between germline ends came to 9 bases. CDR3 size: 15 residues. Germline V lookup: CDR1 SGHVS, CDR2 FNYEAQ. CDR3 in DNA: TGTGCCAGCAGCTTAGTGGGTTCTAACCAAGAGACCCAGTACTTC. This translates into CASSLVGSNQETQYF.

This chain joins TRBV9 and TRBJ2-7; 9 positions match TRBD2. V lost 4 bases and J lost 6; bases outside the gene matches: 11. The CDR3 extends over 15 amino acids. Germline CDR1 and CDR2: SGDLS and YYNGEE. CDR3 nucleotides: TGTGCCAGCAGCCCTAATAGCGGGAGCGCCCGCGAGCAGTACTTC. Its translation is CASSPNSGSAREQYF. Complete variable domain (other parts from reference TRBV9 and TRBJ2-7): DSGVTQTPKHLITATGQRVTLRCSPRSGDLSVYWYQQSLDQGLQFLIQYYNGEERAKGNILERFSAQQFPDLHSELNLSSLELGDSALYFCASSPNSGSAREQYFGPGTRLTVT.

The gene calls are TRBV14 and TRBJ1-5, with D unresolved. V was pared by 1 base and J by 6 bases, with 7 bases between. Germline CDR1 and CDR2: SGHDN and FVKESK. CDR3 length equals 13 residues. The CDR3 region has the DNA TGTGCCAGCAGCCAAGTCTCGGGTCAGCCCCAGCATTTT. The encoded protein is CASSQVSGQPQHF.

The chain joins TRBV7-9 to TRBJ1-5, with D perhaps TRBD1 (5 bases). CDR1 and CDR2 (germline): SEHNR, FQNEAQ (reference sequence). The V gene lost 3 bases and the J gene lost 2 bases, with 11 bases spanning the gap. The CDR3 contains 15 residues. The CDR3 nucleotides read TGTGCCAGCAGCTTTTCAGGGTATGGCAATCAGCCCCAGCATTTT. It yields the protein CASSFSGYGNQPQHF.